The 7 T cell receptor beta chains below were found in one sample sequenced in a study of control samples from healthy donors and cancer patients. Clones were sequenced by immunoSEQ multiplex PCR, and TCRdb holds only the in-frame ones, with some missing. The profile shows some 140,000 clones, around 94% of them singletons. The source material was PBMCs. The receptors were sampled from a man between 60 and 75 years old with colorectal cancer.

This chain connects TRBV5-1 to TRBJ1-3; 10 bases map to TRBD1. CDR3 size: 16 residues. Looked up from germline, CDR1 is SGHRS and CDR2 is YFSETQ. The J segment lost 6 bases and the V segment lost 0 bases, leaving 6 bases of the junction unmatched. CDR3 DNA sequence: TGCGCCAGCAGCTTGGAGGGGCGACAGGGGGCAAACACCATATATTTT. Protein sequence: CASSLEGRQGANTIYF.

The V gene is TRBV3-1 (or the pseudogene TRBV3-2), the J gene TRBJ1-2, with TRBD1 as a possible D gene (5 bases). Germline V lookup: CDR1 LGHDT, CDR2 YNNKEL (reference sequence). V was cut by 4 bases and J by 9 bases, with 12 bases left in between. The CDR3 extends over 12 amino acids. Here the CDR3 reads CASSRPGVSYTF. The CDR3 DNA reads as TGTGCCAGCAGCCGACCGGGGGTTAGCTACACCTTC.

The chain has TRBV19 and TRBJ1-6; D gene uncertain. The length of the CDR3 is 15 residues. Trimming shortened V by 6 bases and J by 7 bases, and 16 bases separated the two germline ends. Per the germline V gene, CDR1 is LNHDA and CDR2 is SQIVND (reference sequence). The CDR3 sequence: CASRRAGPVNSPLHF. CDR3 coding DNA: TGTGCCAGTAGGCGAGCCGGGCCTGTAAATTCACCCCTCCACTTT. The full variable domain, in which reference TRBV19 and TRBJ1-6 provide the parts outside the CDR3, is DGGITQSPKYLFRKEGQNVTLSCEQNLNHDAMYWYRQDPGQGLRLIYYSQIVNDFQKGDIAEGYSVSREKKESFPLTVTSAQKNPTAFYLCASRRAGPVNSPLHFGNGTRLTVT.

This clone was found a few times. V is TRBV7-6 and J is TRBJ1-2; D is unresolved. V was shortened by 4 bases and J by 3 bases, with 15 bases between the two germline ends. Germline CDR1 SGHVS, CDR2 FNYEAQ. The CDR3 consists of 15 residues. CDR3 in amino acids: CASSSLRTQDYGYTF. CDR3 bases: TGTGCCAGCAGCTCATTGCGAACCCAGGACTATGGCTACACCTTC.

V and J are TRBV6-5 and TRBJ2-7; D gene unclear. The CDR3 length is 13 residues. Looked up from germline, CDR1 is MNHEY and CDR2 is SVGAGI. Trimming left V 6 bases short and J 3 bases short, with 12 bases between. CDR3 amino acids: CASRPTAFYEQYF. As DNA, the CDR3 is TGTGCCAGCAGGCCAACAGCTTTCTACGAGCAGTACTTC.

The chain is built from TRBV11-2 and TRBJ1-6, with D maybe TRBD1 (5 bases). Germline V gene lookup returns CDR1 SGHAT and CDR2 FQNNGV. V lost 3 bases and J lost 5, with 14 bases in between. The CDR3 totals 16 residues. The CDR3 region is CASSFGAGSNNSPLHF. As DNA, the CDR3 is TGTGCCAGCAGCTTCGGGGCGGGAAGCAATAATTCACCCCTCCACTTT.

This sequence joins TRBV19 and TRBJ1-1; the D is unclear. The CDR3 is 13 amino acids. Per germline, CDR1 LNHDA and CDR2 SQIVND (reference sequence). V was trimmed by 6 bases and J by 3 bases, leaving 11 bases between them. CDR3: CASRTEWDTEAFF. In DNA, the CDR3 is TGTGCCAGTAGAACCGAATGGGACACTGAAGCTTTCTTT.